These 24 T cell receptor beta chains were all obtained from the same sample, sequenced in a study of technical replicates of blood from a handful of donors. The table came from immunoSEQ multiplex PCR; TCRdb's copy has only in-frame clones and leaves some out. The repertoire holds around 67,000 clones, with about 95% as singletons. Sequenced input: T cells isolated from PBMCs. These receptors all come from a human donor in good health.

This rearrangement joins TRBV4-1 to TRBJ1-1; the match to TRBD1 covers 8 bases. The germline V gene encodes CDR1 MGHRA and CDR2 YSYEKL. The CDR3 has 13 amino acids. V lost 5 bases to trimming and J lost 11 bases; unmatched junction nucleotides: 10. CDR3 bases: TGCGCCAGCAGCGCTGGACAGGGTAAGGAGGCTTTCTTT. Translated: CASSAGQGKEAFF.

The chain combines TRBV11-2 with TRBJ1-2; 7 positions match TRBD1. Germline loops: CDR1 SGHAT, CDR2 FQNNGV. This CDR3 contains 14 residues. V shed 4 bases, J shed 2 bases, and the junction held 4 bases outside the gene matches. The CDR3 bases are TGTGCCAGCAGCTCAGGGACAGTAAACTATGGCTACACCTTC. Its protein product is CASSSGTVNYGYTF.

In nucleotides, the CDR3 is TGTGCCAGCAGCTCAACGGACACCACTAACTATGGCTACACCTTC. As protein: CASSSTDTTNYGYTF. The chain links TRBV11-3 to TRBJ1-2; tentative D call: TRBD1 (5 bases). Germline V lookup: CDR1 SGHNT, CDR2 YENEEA. The ends were cut back, 4 bases at V and 0 bases at J, with 12 bases in the middle. The CDR3 consists of 15 residues.

The chain employs TRBV2 and TRBJ2-3; tentatively, D is TRBD1 (5 bases). There are 14 residues in the CDR3. The germline V gene encodes CDR1 SNHLY and CDR2 FYNNEI. V shed 6 bases and J shed 0 bases, with 10 bases lying between them. The chain's CDR3 is CASRKTASTDTQYF. The CDR3 coding sequence is TGTGCCAGCAGGAAGACAGCGAGCACAGATACGCAGTATTTT.

The chain has TRBV28 and TRBJ1-5; D not certain. Trimming cost V 6 bases and J 5 bases, with 11 bases left between them. CDR3 length equals 13 residues. Germline V gene lookup returns CDR1 MDHEN and CDR2 SYDVKM. Here the CDR3 DNA reads TGTGCCAGCAGCCCTCGGAGAGATCAGCCCCAGCATTTT. Its protein is CASSPRRDQPQHF.

This clone appeared once. The chain joins TRBV2 to TRBJ1-2, with unresolved D. Germline loops: CDR1 SNHLY, CDR2 FYNNEI. The CDR3 is 13 residues long. The V end was cut by 3 bases, the J end by 5 bases, with 10 bases between. CDR3 protein: CASSDVAGYGYTF. The DNA of the CDR3 is TGTGCCAGCAGTGACGTGGCGGGTTATGGCTACACCTTC.

The V and J genes are TRBV18 and TRBJ2-3; 8 bases match TRBD2. The CDR3 has 16 residues. V was clipped by 2 bases and J by 2 bases; unmatched bases: 6. CDR1 KGHSH and CDR2 LQKENI come from the germline V gene. CDR3 region: CASSPAGGGYTDTQYF. DNA of the CDR3: TGTGCCAGCTCACCAGCTGGCGGGGGGTACACAGATACGCAGTATTTT.

The rearrangement uses TRBV7-8 and TRBJ1-2, with 9 nucleotides matching TRBD1. Trimming removed 5 bases from V and 8 bases from J; junction bases left unmatched: 3. The germline CDR1 and CDR2 sequences are SGHVS and FQNEAQ. This CDR3 has 12 residues. The CDR3 sequence: CASSTGGSGYTF. The DNA for the CDR3 is TGTGCCAGCAGCACAGGGGGCTCCGGCTACACCTTC.

The CDR3 nucleotides read TGTGCCAGTAGTATCGATGGGCCAGGGGGCAACTATGGCTACACCTTC. This encodes CASSIDGPGGNYGYTF. The V gene is TRBV19, the J gene TRBJ1-2, with 8 bases lining up with TRBD1. This CDR3 is built from 16 residues. The germline gives CDR1 LNHDA, CDR2 SQIVND (reference sequence). Trimming took 3 bases from V and 2 from J; bases not matched to a gene: 8.

This chain joins TRBV7-9 and TRBJ1-1; D is undetermined. From germline, CDR1 is SEHNR and CDR2 FQNEAQ (reference sequence). The CDR3 sequence is 14 residues long. V lost 2 bases to trimming and J lost 3 bases, with 10 bases between them. The CDR3 nucleotides read TGTGCCAGCAGCTTAAGGTCCGAGGACACTGAAGCTTTCTTT. This encodes CASSLRSEDTEAFF. Filled out from reference TRBV7-9 and TRBJ1-1, the complete variable domain reads DTGVSQNPRHKITKRGQNVTFRCDPISEHNRLYWYRQTLGQGPEFLTYFQNEAQLEKSRLLSDRFSAERPKGSFSTLEIQRTEQGDSAMYLCASSLRSEDTEAFFGQGTRLTVV.

V gene TRBV2 combines with J gene TRBJ2-1; D uncertain. Germline CDR1 SNHLY, CDR2 FYNNEI. This CDR3 contains 11 residues. V lost 6 bases and J lost 7, with 7 bases in between. For the CDR3, the DNA is TGTGCCAGCAGGTACGGTAATGAGCAGTTCTTC. Translation gives CASRYGNEQFF.

V is TRBV7-2 and J is TRBJ2-7, with 7 positions matching TRBD2. V shed 0 bases and J 0 bases; nucleotides not matched to a gene: 5. This CDR3 is 16 amino acids long. The germline CDR1 and CDR2 sequences are SGHTA and FQGNSA. In DNA form, the CDR3 reads TGTGCCAGCAGCTTAGCGGGGGGGTACAGCTCCTACGAGCAGTACTTC. This gives the protein CASSLAGGYSSYEQYF.

V is TRBV6-1 and J is TRBJ2-1, with D possibly matching TRBD1 (5 bases). CDR1 MNHNS and CDR2 SASEGT come from the germline V gene. V lost 5 bases and J lost 2, with 13 bases in between. The CDR3 consists of 15 residues. The CDR3 sequence: CASSNRQVAYNEQFF. The CDR3, as DNA: TGTGCCAGCAGTAACAGGCAAGTCGCCTACAATGAGCAGTTCTTC.

J is TRBJ1-1 and V is TRBV10-3; TRBD1 aligns across 8 bases. Trimming removed 7 bases from V and 3 bases from J; junction bases left unmatched: 4. Germline V gene data show CDR1 as ENHRY and CDR2 as SYGVKD. This CDR3 is built from 13 residues. The CDR3 DNA follows: TGTGCCATCAATGACAGGGGCGACACTGAAGCTTTCTTT. Encoded protein: CAINDRGDTEAFF.

V gene TRBV19 combines with J gene TRBJ2-1; 8 bases map to TRBD1. Losses at the gene ends were 8 bases for V and 8 bases for J; bases not matched to a gene: 8. This CDR3 spans 13 amino acids. Germline V gives CDR1 LNHDA, CDR2 SQIVND (reference sequence). The CDR3 region is CASSHQGADEQFF. CDR3 DNA: TGTGCCAGTTCTCACCAGGGGGCTGATGAGCAGTTCTTC.

J is TRBJ1-1 and V is TRBV29-1; 7 bases map to TRBD1. V was pared by 4 bases and J by 0 bases, with 5 bases of the junction left unmatched. CDR1 and CDR2 (germline): SQVTM, ANQGSEA. The CDR3 totals 14 residues. The CDR3 loop reads CSVAGTAMNTEAFF. CDR3 DNA: TGCAGCGTTGCGGGGACAGCAATGAACACTGAAGCTTTCTTT.

V usage is TRBV12-5 and J usage is TRBJ1-5; no firm D call. CDR1 is LGHNT and CDR2 is FRNRAP in the germline V gene. The V and J ends lost 6 bases and 11 bases respectively, with 14 bases between them. The CDR3 covers 12 residues. The CDR3 loop is CASGPRWEAQHF. The CDR3 region has the DNA TGTGCTAGTGGCCCTCGATGGGAGGCCCAGCATTTT.

The chain employs TRBV6-5 and TRBJ2-1; 14 bases agree with TRBD2. Unmatched junction bases numbered 1, after V lost 2 bases and J lost 7 bases. There are 15 residues in the CDR3. Germline V gene data show CDR1 as MNHEY and CDR2 as SVGAGI. In nucleotides, the CDR3 is TGTGCCAGCAGTTACGGACTAGCGGGAGGTAATGAGCAGTTCTTC. Translation gives CASSYGLAGGNEQFF.

The rearrangement links TRBV7-9 to TRBJ1-2; 8 bases match TRBD1. V shed 5 bases, J shed 4 bases, and the junction held 9 bases outside the gene matches. The CDR3 totals 15 residues. Germline V CDR1 and CDR2: SEHNR, FQNEAQ (reference sequence). The CDR3 nucleotides read TGTGCCAGCAGCCGACTTGACAGGGGCCCCTATGGCTACACCTTC. It encodes CASSRLDRGPYGYTF. The full variable domain, in which reference TRBV7-9 and TRBJ1-2 provide the parts outside the CDR3, is DTGVSQNPRHKITKRGQNVTFRCDPISEHNRLYWYRQTLGQGPEFLTYFQNEAQLEKSRLLSDRFSAERPKGSFSTLEIQRTEQGDSAMYLCASSRLDRGPYGYTFGSGTRLTVV.

The chain links TRBV18 to TRBJ2-7; a weak D match, TRBD1 (6 bases). The CDR3 runs 17 residues. Looked up from germline, CDR1 is KGHSH and CDR2 is LQKENI. Trimming pared 1 base from V and 4 bases from J, leaving 20 bases between. CDR3 protein: CASSPRLQGRETYEQYF. The CDR3, as DNA: TGTGCCAGCTCACCACGCCTACAGGGACGAGAGACTTACGAGCAGTACTTC. The entire variable domain, with the rest obtained from reference TRBV18 and TRBJ2-7, is as follows: NAGVMQNPRHLVRRRGQEARLRCSPMKGHSHVYWYRQLPEEGLKFMVYLQKENIIDESGMPKERFSAEFPKEGPSILRIQQVVRGDSAAYFCASSPRLQGRETYEQYFGPGTRLTVT.

The chain carries TRBV28 and TRBJ2-4; 9 bases agree with TRBD1. Trimming removed 6 bases from V and 2 bases from J; junction bases left unmatched: 11. Germline V gives CDR1 MDHEN, CDR2 SYDVKM. There are 17 residues in the CDR3. CDR3 DNA sequence: TGTGCCAGCAGCCCACAGGGGGCGGGGAGGTCCAAAAACATTCAGTACTTC. It codes for CASSPQGAGRSKNIQYF.

The CDR3 spells CASTPRVASGRNEQYF. CDR3 sequence (DNA): TGTGCCAGTACCCCCCGGGTGGCTAGCGGAAGGAACGAGCAGTACTTC. The chain recombines TRBV19 with TRBJ2-7; TRBD2 aligns across 7 bases. The CDR3 is 16 residues long. The trim removed 7 bases at V and 5 bases at J, leaving 17 bases unmatched. CDR1 is LNHDA and CDR2 is SQIVND in the germline V gene (reference sequence).

V usage is TRBV5-5 and J usage is TRBJ1-1; D is undetermined. The CDR3 length is 15 residues. The V gene lost 0 bases and the J gene lost 0 bases, with 9 bases spanning the gap. The germline V gene has CDR1 SGHKS and CDR2 YYEKEE (reference sequence). The CDR3 nucleotides are TGTGCCAGCAGCTTGGGGCAGGCCGTGAACACTGAAGCTTTCTTT. Translating it yields CASSLGQAVNTEAFF. Complete variable domain (other parts from reference TRBV5-5 and TRBJ1-1): DAGVTQSPTHLIKTRGQQVTLRCSPISGHKSVSWYQQVLGQGPQFIFQYYEKEERGRGNFPDRFSARQFPNYSSELNVNALLLGDSALYLCASSLGQAVNTEAFFGQGTRLTVV.

The rearrangement uses TRBV25-1 and TRBJ1-4; D is possibly TRBD1 (5 bases). Germline CDR1 and CDR2: MGHDK and SYGVNS. V was cut by 4 bases and J by 8 bases, with 14 bases left in between. CDR3 length equals 14 residues. CDR3 in amino acids: CASSGSGLPEKLFF. The CDR3 coding sequence is TGTGCCAGCAGTGGTTCAGGGCTACCCGAAAAACTGTTTTTT.